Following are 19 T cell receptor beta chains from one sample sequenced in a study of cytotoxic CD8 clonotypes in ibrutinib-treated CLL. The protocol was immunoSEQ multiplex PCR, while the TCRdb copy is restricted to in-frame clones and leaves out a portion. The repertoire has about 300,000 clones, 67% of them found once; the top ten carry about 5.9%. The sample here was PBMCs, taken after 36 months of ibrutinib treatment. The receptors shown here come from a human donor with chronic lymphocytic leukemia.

Here the CDR3 reads CASSATGAGEQYF. CDR3 nucleotides: TGTGCCAGTAGCGCCACCGGGGCTGGCGAGCAGTACTTC. This rearrangement joins TRBV19 to TRBJ2-7; D is possibly TRBD1 or TRBD2 (5 bases each). The CDR3 spans 13 residues. The V gene lost 6 bases and the J gene lost 6 bases, with 15 bases spanning the gap. Germline V lookup: CDR1 LNHDA, CDR2 SQIVND (reference sequence). The whole variable domain, remainder taken from reference TRBV19 and TRBJ2-7, is DGGITQSPKYLFRKEGQNVTLSCEQNLNHDAMYWYRQDPGQGLRLIYYSQIVNDFQKGDIAEGYSVSREKKESFPLTVTSAQKNPTAFYLCASSATGAGEQYFGPGTRLTVT.

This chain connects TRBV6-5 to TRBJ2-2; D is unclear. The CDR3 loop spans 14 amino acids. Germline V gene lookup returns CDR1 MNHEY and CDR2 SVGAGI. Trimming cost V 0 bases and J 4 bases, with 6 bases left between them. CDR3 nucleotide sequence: TGTGCCAGCAGTTACTCCCGGATCACCGGGGAGCTGTTTTTT. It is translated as CASSYSRITGELFF.

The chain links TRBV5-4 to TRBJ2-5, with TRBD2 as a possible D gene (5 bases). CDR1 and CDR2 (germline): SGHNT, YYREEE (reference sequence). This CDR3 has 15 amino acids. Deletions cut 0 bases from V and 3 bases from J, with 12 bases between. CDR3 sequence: CASSLAGSGEETQYF. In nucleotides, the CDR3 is TGTGCCAGCAGCTTGGCGGGCTCCGGGGAAGAGACCCAGTACTTC.

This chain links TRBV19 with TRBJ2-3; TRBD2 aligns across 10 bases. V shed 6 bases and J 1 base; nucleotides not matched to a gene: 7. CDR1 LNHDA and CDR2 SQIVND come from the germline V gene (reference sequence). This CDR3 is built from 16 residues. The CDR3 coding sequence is TGTGCCAGTAGCGGACGAGCGGGGGGGGGCACAGATACGCAGTATTTT. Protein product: CASSGRAGGGTDTQYF.

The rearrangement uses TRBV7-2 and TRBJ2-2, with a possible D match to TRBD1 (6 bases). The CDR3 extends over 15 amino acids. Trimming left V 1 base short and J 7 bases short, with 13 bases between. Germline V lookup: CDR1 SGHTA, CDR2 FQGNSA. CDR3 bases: TGTGCCAGCAGCTTAGACAGGGTTTTGTTCGGGGAGCTGTTTTTT. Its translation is CASSLDRVLFGELFF.

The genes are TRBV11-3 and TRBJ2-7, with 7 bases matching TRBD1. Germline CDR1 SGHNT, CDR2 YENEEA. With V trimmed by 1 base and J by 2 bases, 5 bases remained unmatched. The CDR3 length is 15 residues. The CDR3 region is CASSLGAGTAYEQYF. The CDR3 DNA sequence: TGTGCCAGCAGCTTAGGGGCCGGGACAGCCTACGAGCAGTACTTC.

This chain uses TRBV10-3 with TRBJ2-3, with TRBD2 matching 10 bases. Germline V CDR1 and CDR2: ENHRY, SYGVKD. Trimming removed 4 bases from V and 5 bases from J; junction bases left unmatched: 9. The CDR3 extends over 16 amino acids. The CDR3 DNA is TGTGCCATCAGTGTCCCAAGCGGGAGGGCTGGAGATACGCAGTATTTT. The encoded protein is CAISVPSGRAGDTQYF.

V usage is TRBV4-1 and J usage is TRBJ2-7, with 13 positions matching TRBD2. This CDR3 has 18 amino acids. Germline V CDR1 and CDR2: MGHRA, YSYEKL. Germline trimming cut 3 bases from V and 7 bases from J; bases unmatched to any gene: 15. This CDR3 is CASSHRLAGGRARLEQYF. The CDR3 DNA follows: TGCGCCAGCAGCCACCGACTAGCGGGGGGCCGAGCACGGTTGGAGCAGTACTTC.

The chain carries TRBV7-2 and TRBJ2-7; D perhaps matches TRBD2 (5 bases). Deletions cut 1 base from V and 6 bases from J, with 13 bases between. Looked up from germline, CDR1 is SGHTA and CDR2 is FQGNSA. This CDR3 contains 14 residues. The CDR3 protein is CASSLGPGLLEQYF. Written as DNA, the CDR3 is TGTGCCAGCAGCTTAGGTCCGGGATTACTCGAGCAGTACTTC.

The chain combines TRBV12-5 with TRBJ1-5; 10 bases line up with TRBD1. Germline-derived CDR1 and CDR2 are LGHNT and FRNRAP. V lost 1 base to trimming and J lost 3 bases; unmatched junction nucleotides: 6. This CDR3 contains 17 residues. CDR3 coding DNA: TGTGCTAGTGGTTTGGCCCGGACAGGGGGACCCAATCAGCCCCAGCATTTT. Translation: CASGLARTGGPNQPQHF.

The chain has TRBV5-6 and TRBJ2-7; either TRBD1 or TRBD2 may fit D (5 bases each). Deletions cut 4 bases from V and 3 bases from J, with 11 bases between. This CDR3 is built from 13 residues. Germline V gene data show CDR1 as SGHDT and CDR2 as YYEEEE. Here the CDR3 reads CASSPGTLYEQYF. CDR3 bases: TGTGCCAGCAGCCCCGGGACCCTCTACGAGCAGTACTTC.

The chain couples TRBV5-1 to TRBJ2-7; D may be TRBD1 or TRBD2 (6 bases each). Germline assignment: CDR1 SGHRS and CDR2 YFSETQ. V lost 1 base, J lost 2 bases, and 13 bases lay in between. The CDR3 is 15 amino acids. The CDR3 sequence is CASSLRGDYTYEQYF. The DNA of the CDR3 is TGCGCCAGCAGCTTGAGGGGGGATTACACCTACGAGCAGTACTTC.

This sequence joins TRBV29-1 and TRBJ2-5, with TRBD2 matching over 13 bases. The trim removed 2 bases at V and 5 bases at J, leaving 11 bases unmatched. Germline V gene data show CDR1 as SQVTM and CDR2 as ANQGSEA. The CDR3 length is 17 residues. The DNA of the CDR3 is TGCAGCGTTGAATTGAGTGGACTAGCGGGAGTCTGGGAGACCCAGTACTTC. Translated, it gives CSVELSGLAGVWETQYF.

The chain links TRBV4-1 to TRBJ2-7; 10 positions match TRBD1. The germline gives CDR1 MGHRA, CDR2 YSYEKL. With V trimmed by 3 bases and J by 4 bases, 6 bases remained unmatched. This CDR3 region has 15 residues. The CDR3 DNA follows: TGCGCCAGCAGCCATCCGGGACAGGGGCTGTACGAGCAGTACTTC. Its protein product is CASSHPGQGLYEQYF.

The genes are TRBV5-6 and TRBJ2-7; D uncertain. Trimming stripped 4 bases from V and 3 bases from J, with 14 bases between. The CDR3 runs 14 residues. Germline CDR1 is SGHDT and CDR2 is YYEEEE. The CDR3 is CASSPAVGLYEQYF. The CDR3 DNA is TGTGCCAGCAGCCCGGCGGTTGGTCTCTACGAGCAGTACTTC.

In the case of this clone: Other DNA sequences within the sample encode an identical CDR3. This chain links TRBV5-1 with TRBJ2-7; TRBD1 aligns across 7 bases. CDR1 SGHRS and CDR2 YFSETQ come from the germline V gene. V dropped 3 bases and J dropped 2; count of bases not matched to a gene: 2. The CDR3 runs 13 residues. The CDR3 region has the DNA TGCGCCAGCAGCTCGACAGGGACCTACGAGCAGTACTTC. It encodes CASSSTGTYEQYF.

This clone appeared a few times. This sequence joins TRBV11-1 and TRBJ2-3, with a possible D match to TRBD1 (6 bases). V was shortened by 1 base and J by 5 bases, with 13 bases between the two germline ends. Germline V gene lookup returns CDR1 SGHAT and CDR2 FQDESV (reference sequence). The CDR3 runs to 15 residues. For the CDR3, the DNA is TGTGCCAGCAGCTTAGGGGCAGGGGCTAAAGATACGCAGTATTTT. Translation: CASSLGAGAKDTQYF.

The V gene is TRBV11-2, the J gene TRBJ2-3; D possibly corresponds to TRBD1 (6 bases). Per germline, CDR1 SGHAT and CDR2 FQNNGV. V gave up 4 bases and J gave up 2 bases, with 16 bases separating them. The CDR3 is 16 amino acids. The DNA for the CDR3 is TGTGCCAGCAGCTGGCCCCAACAGGGATACACAGATACGCAGTATTTT. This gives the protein CASSWPQQGYTDTQYF.

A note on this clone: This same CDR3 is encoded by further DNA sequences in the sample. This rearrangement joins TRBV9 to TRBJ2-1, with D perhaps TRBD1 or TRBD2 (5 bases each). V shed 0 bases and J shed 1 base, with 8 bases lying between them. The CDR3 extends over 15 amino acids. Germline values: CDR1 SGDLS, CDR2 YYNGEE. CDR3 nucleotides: TGTGCCAGCAGCGTAGGGGGGATATCCTACAATGAGCAGTTCTTC. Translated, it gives CASSVGGISYNEQFF.